This TCR beta chain is drawn from a study of T cells in Graves' hyperthyroidism and ophthalmopathy. As to this clonotype: What it binds is unknown.

The V gene's germline CDR1 is MNHEY and CDR2 SMNVEV (reference sequence). Trimming took off 0 bases at V and 1 base at J, with 14 bases between the two ends. This CDR3 is 17 amino acids long. Study findings and constraints: Blood shared most expanded thyroid clonotypes above 0.001.

Among ophthalmopathy patients, the Clinical Activity Score reached at least 3, the NOSPECS grade reached at least 4, and duration remained under 3 months. TCR beta CDR3 region amplification was performed from RNA transcripts. When the TCR CDR3 underwent first-round RT-PCR, the HTBI primer set was used. TCRdb independently ran MiXCR on the multiplex PCR reads; one entry per CDR3 protein. Of a few hundred thousand distinct CDR3 sequences detected, about 14% appear once; the ten largest clones hold around 20%. The genes are TRBV27 and TRBJ2-3, with D possibly being TRBD1 (6 bases). The clonotype comes from a woman aged 25 to 45 with Graves' ophthalmopathy. Sequenced material: blood. Written as DNA, the CDR3 is TGTGCCAGCAGTTTATCGAGAGGACAGTTAGGCACAGATACGCAGTATTTT. The encoded protein is CASSLSRGQLGTDTQYF.